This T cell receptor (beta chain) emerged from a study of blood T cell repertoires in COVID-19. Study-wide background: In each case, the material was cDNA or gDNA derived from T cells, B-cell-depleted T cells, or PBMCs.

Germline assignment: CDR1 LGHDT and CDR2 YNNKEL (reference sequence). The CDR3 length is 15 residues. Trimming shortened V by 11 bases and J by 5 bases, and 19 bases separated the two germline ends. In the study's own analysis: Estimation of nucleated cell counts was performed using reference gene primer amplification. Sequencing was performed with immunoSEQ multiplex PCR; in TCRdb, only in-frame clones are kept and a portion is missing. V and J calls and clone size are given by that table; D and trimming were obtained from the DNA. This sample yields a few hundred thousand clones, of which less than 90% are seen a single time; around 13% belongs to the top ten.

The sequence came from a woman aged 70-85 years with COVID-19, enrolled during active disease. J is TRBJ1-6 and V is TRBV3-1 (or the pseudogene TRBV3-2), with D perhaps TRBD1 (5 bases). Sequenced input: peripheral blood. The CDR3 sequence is CAGTRQKGDNSPLHF. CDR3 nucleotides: TGTGCCGGCACACGACAGAAAGGTGATAATTCACCCCTCCACTTT.